This T cell receptor beta chain was obtained from a study of early T cells in non-severe SARS-CoV-2 infection. For the study at large: The study sequenced bulk RNA from unsorted whole blood, with chains unpaired.

Unique molecular identifier tags were affixed to discrete cDNA molecules. In TCRdb, the 5' RACE reads were re-called with MiXCR into one record per CDR3 protein. The profile shows around 68,000 distinct CDR3 sequences, more than 5.5% of them singletons. Study-level results: VDJdb matching favored anti-spike CD8 responses, missing private and CD4 specificities.

This clonotype was seen more than once but under ten times. Its antigen is not known. The sample was whole blood, taken at baseline. This receptor was obtained from an adult who was a healthcare worker with PCR-confirmed SARS-CoV-2 infection or an uninfected control (not recorded which).

The CDR3: CASRTGGTYNSPLHF. The CDR3, as DNA: TGTGCCAGTAGAACAGGGGGTACCTATAATTCACCCCTCCACTTT. V usage is TRBV6-5 and J usage is TRBJ1-6; 8 bases match TRBD1. This CDR3 is 15 amino acids long. The germline V gene encodes CDR1 MNHEY and CDR2 SVGAGI. The V gene end was trimmed by 9 bases and the J gene end by 2 bases; junction bases not matched to a gene: 6.